This T cell receptor (beta chain) was found in a study of shared clonotypes between healthy human individuals. V lost 4 bases and J lost 2, with 13 bases in between. The CDR3 consists of 14 residues. From germline, CDR1 is GTSNPN and CDR2 SVGIG (reference sequence). Profiled with immunoSEQ multiplex PCR; TCRdb holds only in-frame clones, not every one. This sample yields about 2 million clones, of which over 85% are seen a single time; roughly 1.2% belongs to the top ten. As defined, naive CD8 cells were CD45RO-negative and positively selected for CCR7, with terminally differentiated effector memory CD45RA+ cells excluded.

The specimen sequenced was naive CD8+ T cells sorted from blood. The chain is built from TRBV30 and TRBJ2-3; D ambiguous. The receptor was isolated from a man between 18 and 35 years old in good health. The CDR3 DNA reads as TGTGCCTGGACCGTTTTTGGCCCCACAGATACGCAGTATTTT. It encodes CAWTVFGPTDTQYF.